This T cell receptor (beta chain) emerged from a study of blood T cell repertoires in COVID-19. Whole-study context: Specimens from acute and convalescent COVID-19 originated in the United States, Italy and Spain.

Sequenced by immunoSEQ multiplex PCR; TCRdb stores in-frame clones only, minus some. The top ten clones hold 5.4% of a sample with roughly 160,000 clones, more than 75% of them seen once. V lost 6 bases to trimming and J lost 6 bases; unmatched junction nucleotides: 9. Germline V CDR1 and CDR2: MNHEY, SVGAGI. The CDR3 is made up of 15 amino acids. This clonotype originated in a woman aged 50 to 60 with COVID-19, enrolled during active disease. This chain connects TRBV6-5 to TRBJ2-3; 10 bases agree with TRBD2. Sequences were obtained from peripheral blood. CDR3 nucleotides: TGTGCCAGCAGCCCCGGGCTAGCGGGGGTGGATACGCAGTATTTT. It translates to CASSPGLAGVDTQYF.